These 31 T cell receptor beta chains were sequenced from one sample in a study of T cells in Graves' hyperthyroidism and ophthalmopathy (dated by TCRdb to the late 2010s). Library preparation was by multiplex PCR. Sequencing was carried out with an Illumina HiSeq 2000. The TCR beta CDR3 regions were amplified from RNA transcripts. For the first round of RT-PCR on the TCR CDR3, the HTBI primer set was used together with the Qiagen OneStep RT-PCR kit. TCRdb took the public reads, trimmed them with fastp at Q25, ran MiXCR for clone calling and kept in-frame beta chains. Here each entry gathers all rows of one CDR3 protein and keeps the most common genes and DNA. The sample records approximately 380,000 distinct CDR3 sequences, 15% to 20% of which are singletons. Together, the top ten hold 3.7% of the sample. Sequenced material: blood. These receptors originate from a woman under 30 with Graves' hyperthyroidism.

This clonotype has ten or more counts. V and J are TRBV20-1 and TRBJ1-2, with 7 bases matching TRBD1. The CDR3 totals 12 residues. CDR1 and CDR2 from the germline V gene are DFQATT and SNEGSKA (reference sequence). V shed 5 bases, J shed 4 bases, and the junction held 4 bases outside the gene matches. CDR3 residues: CSAGQALYGYTF. Written as DNA, the CDR3 is TGCAGTGCTGGACAGGCCCTCTATGGCTACACCTTC.

This clonotype was seen at least ten times. V is TRBV11-2 and J is TRBJ2-4, with 7 bases that match TRBD1. Germline assignment: CDR1 SGHAT and CDR2 FQNNGV. J lost 13 bases, V lost 5 bases, and 8 bases had no gene match. CDR3 length: 12 residues. CDR3 nucleotides: TGTGCCAGCAGCCGAACAGGGGCGCAACAGTACTTC. Protein sequence: CASSRTGAQQYF.

The sample holds many counts of this clonotype. V usage is TRBV9 and J usage is TRBJ2-7; D is uncertain. Per germline, CDR1 SGDLS and CDR2 YYNGEE. The CDR3 consists of 14 residues. Trimming pared 1 base from V and 3 bases from J, leaving 11 bases between. The CDR3 protein is CASSVSGAFYEQYF. The CDR3 nucleotides read TGTGCCAGCAGCGTATCAGGCGCCTTCTACGAGCAGTACTTC.

This clonotype was seen only once. At one boundary the junction diverges from the germline segment, which might be a read error. The rearrangement uses TRBV28 and TRBJ1-2; 7 bases line up with TRBD1. Per germline, CDR1 MDHEN and CDR2 SYDVKM. The CDR3 loop spans 14 amino acids. The CDR3 region is CASGLPGQYYGYTF. The CDR3, as DNA: TGTGCCAGCGGGTTGCCGGGACAGTACTATGGTTACACCTTC.

This clonotype was seen ten or more times. The J gene is TRBJ1-1, the V gene TRBV2; 8 bases agree with TRBD1. This CDR3 is 13 amino acids long. V lost 6 bases to trimming and J lost 11 bases; unmatched junction nucleotides: 11. Germline loops: CDR1 SNHLY, CDR2 FYNNEI. DNA for the CDR3: TGTGCCAGCAGCCAAGGGACAGGATTTTGGGCTTTCTTT. This codes for CASSQGTGFWAFF.

The V call is TRBV10-3, the J call TRBJ2-7; 7 nucleotides align to TRBD1. The trim removed 5 bases at V and 0 bases at J, leaving 4 bases unmatched. The CDR3 totals 14 residues. In germline, CDR1 is ENHRY, CDR2 SYGVKD. The CDR3 DNA is TGTGCCATCAGTAGACAGGGCCGCTCCTACGAGCAGTACTTC. Residues: CAISRQGRSYEQYF.

This clonotype was seen at least ten times. The chain carries TRBV6-5 and TRBJ2-5; D is unclear. Germline CDR1 and CDR2: MNHEY and SVGAGI. Trimming removed 8 bases at V and 5 bases at J, with 15 bases between. The CDR3 totals 13 residues. CDR3 sequence reads: CASSPINAETQYF. Here the CDR3 DNA reads TGTGCCAGCTCCCCGATCAACGCGGAGACCCAGTACTTC.

This clonotype was detected ten times or more. The chain combines TRBV7-3 with TRBJ1-1, with no clear D. The CDR3 runs 13 residues. Trimming took 3 bases from V and 7 from J, leaving 12 bases between them. Germline V CDR1 and CDR2: SGHTA, FQGTGA. CDR3 DNA: TGTGCCAGCAGCTTCGGGAGGCAAAATGAAGCTTTCTTT. This encodes CASSFGRQNEAFF.

This clonotype was detected ten times or more. The rearrangement joins TRBV12-3 or TRBV12-4 to TRBJ1-5; tentatively, D is TRBD1 (5 bases). V shed 6 bases and J shed 8 bases, with 17 bases lying between them. CDR3 length equals 14 residues. CDR3 sequence (DNA): TGTGCCAGCAGCGATCGGGACTTATTGAAGCCCCAGCATTTT. Translated: CASSDRDLLKPQHF.

This clonotype was counted at least ten times. The chain joins TRBV9 to TRBJ2-5, with 8 positions matching TRBD2. J gave up 4 bases and V 0 bases, and 5 bases lay outside the gene matches. Germline CDR1 reads SGDLS; CDR2 reads YYNGEE. The CDR3 length is 15 residues. The CDR3 DNA reads TGTGCCAGCAGCGTAGAGCCGGGGGGGCCAGAGACCCAGTACTTC. Protein sequence: CASSVEPGGPETQYF. Filled out from reference TRBV9 and TRBJ2-5, the complete variable domain reads DSGVTQTPKHLITATGQRVTLRCSPRSGDLSVYWYQQSLDQGLQFLIQYYNGEERAKGNILERFSAQQFPDLHSELNLSSLELGDSALYFCASSVEPGGPETQYFGPGTRLLVL.

This clonotype came up many times. The DNA for the CDR3 is TGTGCCAGTCGCCGCGGGTACCGCTATGGCTACACCTTC. Amino acid sequence: CASRRGYRYGYTF. V and J are TRBV28 and TRBJ1-2; D remains unclear. Germline V CDR1 and CDR2: MDHEN, SYDVKM. The CDR3 loop spans 13 amino acids. Trimming removed 9 bases from V and 4 bases from J, with 15 bases in between.

The sample holds many counts of this clonotype. The genes are TRBV12-3 or TRBV12-4 and TRBJ2-7; perhaps TRBD2 as D (6 bases). This CDR3 has 11 amino acids. V was trimmed by 4 bases and J by 9 bases, leaving 10 bases between them. This CDR3 is CASSYSGAQYF. The DNA of the CDR3 is TGTGCCAGCAGTTATAGCGGCGCGCAGTACTTC.

This sequence joins TRBV29-1 and TRBJ1-1, with 7 bases matching TRBD1. Germline CDR1 is SQVTM and CDR2 is ANQGSEA. The CDR3 consists of 13 residues. V lost 2 bases to trimming and J lost 3 bases; unmatched junction nucleotides: 3. The CDR3 coding sequence is TGCAGCGTTGAAACAGGGGAGGACACTGAAGCTTTCTTT. This translates into CSVETGEDTEAFF.

This clonotype was detected ten times or more. The chain uses TRBV5-1 and TRBJ1-3; D remains ambiguous. V lost 4 bases and J 0 bases, leaving 17 bases between the germline ends. CDR3 size: 17 residues. The germline CDR1 and CDR2 sequences are SGHRS and YFSETQ. CDR3 sequence: CASSLGLSRRSGNTIYF. CDR3 DNA: TGCGCCAGCAGCCTGGGCCTTTCTCGGCGCTCTGGAAACACCATATATTTT.

In this sample, this clonotype turned up many times. The CDR3 DNA sequence: TGCGCCAGCAGCTTGTCGGGACTAGCGGGGGGGCGTGAATTTGTCGGGGAGCTGTTTTTT. It codes for CASSLSGLAGGREFVGELFF. The chain recombines TRBV5-1 with TRBJ2-2, with TRBD2 matching over 16 bases. The V segment lost 1 base and the J segment 7 bases; nucleotides outside the gene matches: 13. This CDR3 is built from 20 residues. The germline gives CDR1 SGHRS, CDR2 YFSETQ.

This clonotype has just a few counts. The CDR3 spells CASSQPPDAPTGVGNQPQHF. As DNA, the CDR3 is TGTGCCAGCAGCCAACCCCCAGATGCGCCGACAGGGGTTGGCAATCAGCCCCAGCATTTT. The chain uses TRBV3-1 and TRBJ1-5; TRBD1 agrees at 8 bases. The CDR3 is 20 residues long. V shed 2 bases and J 2 bases; nucleotides not matched to a gene: 17. Germline lookup yields CDR1 LGHDT and CDR2 YNNKEL (reference sequence).

Ten or more counts support this clonotype. The chain employs TRBV20-1 and TRBJ1-2; D possibly corresponds to TRBD1 (5 bases). This CDR3 is 12 amino acids long. CDR1 is DFQATT and CDR2 is SNEGSKA in the germline V gene (reference sequence). Trimming left V 2 bases short and J 6 bases short, with 10 bases between. The CDR3 reads CSARIRDHGYTF. The CDR3 nucleotides read TGCAGTGCTAGAATCAGGGATCATGGCTACACCTTC.

This clonotype was detected a few times. This may arise from a read error, as a much more abundant clone is one base away. This chain links TRBV7-2 with TRBJ2-5; perhaps TRBD1 as D (5 bases). The CDR3 is made up of 13 amino acids. Germline assignment: CDR1 SGHTA and CDR2 FQGNSA. CDR3 DNA sequence: TGTGCCAGCAGCTTAAACAGGCAAGAGACCAAGTACTTC. It encodes CASSLNRQETKYF.

There are many counts of this clonotype. V is TRBV12-3 or TRBV12-4 and J is TRBJ1-1; weak D call: TRBD1 (5 bases). Trimming took 1 base from V and 5 from J, leaving 17 bases between them. CDR3 length: 16 residues. The CDR3 region is CASSLVMWGGGTEAFF. As DNA, the CDR3 is TGTGCCAGCAGTTTAGTCATGTGGGGGGGAGGTACTGAAGCTTTCTTT.

This clonotype has only a few counts. This chain links TRBV11-3 with TRBJ2-5; D possibly corresponds to TRBD1 (7 bases). The germline V and J ends were trimmed by 5 bases and 5 bases, with 18 bases remaining between them. The CDR3 contains 15 residues. The germline V gene encodes CDR1 SGHNT and CDR2 YENEEA. As DNA, the CDR3 is TGTGCCAGCAGCGAACAAACAGGGGCGGGGGAGACCCAGTACTTC. It translates to CASSEQTGAGETQYF.

The chain is built from TRBV29-1 and TRBJ1-3, with 8 bases matching TRBD1. With 3 bases clipped from V and 0 bases from J, the junction kept 4 bases outside the gene matches. CDR1 and CDR2 from the germline V gene are SQVTM and ANQGSEA. The CDR3 sequence is 15 residues long. This CDR3 reads CSVESTGDSGNTIYF. CDR3 sequence (DNA): TGCAGCGTTGAGTCGACAGGGGACTCTGGAAACACCATATATTTT. Based on the CDR3 plus reference TRBV29-1 and TRBJ1-3, the full variable domain is SAVISQKPSRDICQRGTSLTIQCQVDSQVTMMFWYRQQPGQSLTLIATANQGSEATYESGFVIDKFPISRPNLTFSTLTVSNMSPEDSSIYLCSVESTGDSGNTIYFGEGSWLTVV.

This clonotype has ten or more counts. The J gene is TRBJ1-2, the V gene TRBV28; possibly TRBD1 for D (6 bases). The CDR3 covers 18 residues. CDR1 MDHEN and CDR2 SYDVKM come from the germline V gene. The ends were cut back, 8 bases at V and 1 base at J, with 26 bases in the middle. Written as DNA, the CDR3 is TGTGCCAGCTTTTGGTGGGGGAGAGACAGGAAAAGTAACTATGGCTACACCTTC. This translates into CASFWWGRDRKSNYGYTF.

The table lists this clonotype with many counts. The rearrangement links TRBV7-2 to TRBJ2-7; D may be TRBD2 (7 bases). V gave up 1 base and J gave up 3 bases, with 10 bases separating them. The V gene's germline CDR1 is SGHTA and CDR2 FQGNSA. The CDR3 consists of 14 residues. CDR3 coding DNA: TGTGCCAGCAGCTTAGGGGGGGGGCTCTACGAGCAGTACTTC. Amino acid sequence: CASSLGGGLYEQYF.

This clonotype showed up many times. The chain recombines TRBV11-2 with TRBJ1-1; D perhaps matches TRBD1 (5 bases). CDR3 length equals 16 residues. V shed 6 bases and J shed 1 base, with 18 bases lying between them. Germline lookup yields CDR1 SGHAT and CDR2 FQNNGV. Written as DNA, the CDR3 is TGTGCCAGCAGAACCCCGGGGGGGTCGGAGAACACTGAAGCTTTCTTT. Protein: CASRTPGGSENTEAFF.

There are many counts of this clonotype. The chain couples TRBV6-1 to TRBJ1-5, with 9 bases lining up with TRBD1. Unmatched junction bases numbered 20, after V lost 5 bases and J lost 6 bases. This CDR3 contains 19 residues. Germline V gene data show CDR1 as MNHNS and CDR2 as SASEGT. CDR3 sequence: CASSQTGQGLIIVSQPQHF. In DNA, the CDR3 is TGTGCCAGCAGTCAAACCGGACAGGGGTTAATCATAGTCAGTCAGCCCCAGCATTTT.

The chain recombines TRBV12-3 or TRBV12-4 with TRBJ1-1; TRBD1 agrees at 7 bases. The CDR3 is 16 residues long. The junction had 12 bases not matched to a gene; V was cut back by 6 bases and J by 2 bases. The CDR3 sequence is CASSLGGFLSNTEAFF. CDR3 in DNA: TGTGCCAGCAGCCTAGGGGGCTTTCTTAGTAACACTGAAGCTTTCTTT.

This clonotype was counted ten times or more. The J gene is TRBJ1-2, the V gene TRBV6-5, with TRBD1 as a possible D gene (6 bases). The CDR3 is 12 amino acids. The germline V gene encodes CDR1 MNHEY and CDR2 SVGAGI. The CDR3 DNA follows: TGTGCGTCCCAGGACAGATACTATGGCTACACCTTC. It translates to CASQDRYYGYTF.

The V and J genes are TRBV12-3 or TRBV12-4 and TRBJ1-2; D is perhaps TRBD1 (5 bases). Between the trimmed V and J ends, which lost 1 base and 5 bases, there was a span of 20 bases. This CDR3 has 17 amino acids. The CDR3 sequence: CASSLEGVPGTLYGYTF. For the CDR3, the DNA is TGTGCCAGCAGTTTAGAGGGTGTCCCTGGGACGTTATATGGCTACACCTTC.

This clonotype was seen ten or more times. A much larger clone is a single base away; this may be a read error. The V call is TRBV2, the J call TRBJ1-1; 8 nucleotides agree with TRBD1. CDR3 length: 12 amino acids. From germline, CDR1 is SNHLY and CDR2 FYNNEI. In DNA form, the CDR3 reads TGTGCCGGCAGTGAGGGGGGACAGGCGGCTTTCTTT. Translating it yields CAGSEGGQAAFF.

The genes are TRBV2 and TRBJ1-2; D remains ambiguous. Trimming shortened V by 3 bases and J by 5 bases, and 10 bases separated the two germline ends. This CDR3 region has 13 residues. Germline assignment: CDR1 SNHLY and CDR2 FYNNEI. The CDR3 coding sequence is TGTGCCAGCAGTGACGGTAACCCTTATGGCTACACCTTC. Its protein is CASSDGNPYGYTF.

The V gene is TRBV18, the J gene TRBJ1-3; TRBD1 might be the D (5 bases). Per germline, CDR1 KGHSH and CDR2 LQKENI. V dropped 3 bases and J dropped 6 bases, with 21 bases sitting between them. The CDR3 spans 17 residues. CDR3 in amino acids: CASSPARGSGRANTIYF. CDR3 sequence (DNA): TGTGCCAGCTCACCCGCCCGAGGGTCAGGGCGAGCAAACACCATATATTTT.